These 24 T cell receptor beta chains share one sample of origin, sequenced in a study of OX40 agonist ivuxolimab in advanced cancers. Clones were read by immunoSEQ multiplex PCR, and TCRdb kept only the in-frame ones, dropping some. The sample shows more than 60,000 clones, about nine tenths of them seen only once. Sequencing used CD4+ or CD8+ T cells sorted from blood, obtained in a trial of the OX40 agonist ivuxolimab. Receptors originate from an adult with an advanced solid tumor such as melanoma, head and neck, liver or kidney cancer.

The genes are TRBV6-5 and TRBJ1-2; maybe TRBD1 (6 bases). The CDR3 spans 15 residues. V was shortened by 2 bases and J by 4 bases, with 14 bases between the two germline ends. From germline, CDR1 is MNHEY and CDR2 SVGAGI. The CDR3: CASSYGQGLFYGYTF. The CDR3, as DNA: TGTGCCAGCAGTTACGGGCAGGGGCTGTTCTATGGCTACACCTTC.

The genes are TRBV5-1 and TRBJ2-1; 8 nucleotides align to TRBD2. J was trimmed by 9 bases and V by 0 bases; bases with no gene match: 14. Germline CDR1 is SGHRS and CDR2 is YFSETQ. The CDR3 is 17 amino acids. CDR3 coding DNA: TGCGCCAGCAGCTTGGTAGTGGCTAGCGGGTTGGCGGGTGAGCAGTTCTTC. It encodes CASSLVVASGLAGEQFF.

This chain links TRBV28 with TRBJ2-2; D gene ambiguous. The CDR3 totals 13 residues. Germline CDR1 MDHEN, CDR2 SYDVKM. V was pared by 5 bases and J by 4 bases, with 8 bases between. This chain's CDR3 is CASSGRATGELFF. CDR3 in DNA: TGTGCCAGCAGTGGCCGCGCCACCGGGGAGCTGTTTTTT.

The chain recombines TRBV4-1 with TRBJ1-2; D remains unclear. The CDR3 is 16 residues long. Trimming removed 4 bases at V and 2 bases at J, with 17 bases between. From germline, CDR1 is MGHRA and CDR2 YSYEKL. CDR3 amino acids: CASSPPITRLNYGYTF. The CDR3 DNA reads TGCGCCAGCAGCCCCCCCATAACCAGGCTCAACTATGGCTACACCTTC.

This chain joins TRBV9 and TRBJ2-3; TRBD2 matches 8 bases. This CDR3 is built from 14 residues. Per the germline V gene, CDR1 is SGDLS and CDR2 is YYNGEE. The junction had 1 base not matched to a gene; V was cut back by 4 bases and J by 0 bases. CDR3 sequence reads: CASSSSGSTDTQYF. CDR3 DNA sequence: TGTGCCAGCAGCTCTAGCGGGAGCACAGATACGCAGTATTTT.

The chain recombines TRBV18 with TRBJ1-6; no firm D call. Germline V gene sequence: CDR1 KGHSH, CDR2 LQKENI. This CDR3 has 13 residues. With 5 bases removed from V and 7 bases from J, the gap between germline ends came to 9 bases. CDR3 region: CASSTDENSPLHF. The DNA of the CDR3 is TGTGCCAGCTCAACTGACGAGAATTCACCCCTCCACTTT. Full variable domain (rest looked up from reference TRBV18 and TRBJ1-6): NAGVMQNPRHLVRRRGQEARLRCSPMKGHSHVYWYRQLPEEGLKFMVYLQKENIIDESGMPKERFSAEFPKEGPSILRIQQVVRGDSAAYFCASSTDENSPLHFGNGTRLTVT.

The chain combines TRBV5-1 with TRBJ1-3; D is possibly TRBD1 (5 bases). The CDR3 covers 16 residues. CDR1 is SGHRS, CDR2 YFSETQ, per germline. Trimming pared 0 bases from V and 3 bases from J, leaving 13 bases between. The chain's CDR3 is CASSLEGAIHGNTIYF. The CDR3 bases are TGCGCCAGCAGCTTGGAAGGGGCCATCCATGGAAACACCATATATTTT.

The count of this clone is one. V gene TRBV28 combines with J gene TRBJ1-2; no firm D call. Deletions cut 5 bases from V and 7 bases from J, with 11 bases between. Per the germline V gene, CDR1 is MDHEN and CDR2 is SYDVKM. The CDR3 runs 12 residues. The CDR3 protein is CASSSLDGGYTF. DNA for the CDR3: TGTGCCAGCAGTAGTTTAGACGGTGGCTACACCTTC.

The chain links TRBV25-1 to TRBJ1-6, with 7 nucleotides matching TRBD1. Trimming removed 4 bases from V and 9 bases from J; junction bases left unmatched: 9. Germline CDR1 and CDR2: MGHDK and SYGVNS. The CDR3 covers 15 residues. The CDR3 DNA reads as TGTGCCAGCAGTGGGCCGACAGGGTCAGGTTCACCCCTCCACTTT. Its protein is CASSGPTGSGSPLHF.

This chain uses TRBV18 with TRBJ2-5, with D perhaps matching TRBD1 or TRBD2 (5 bases each). CDR1 and CDR2 (germline): KGHSH, LQKENI. The CDR3 contains 14 residues. The ends were cut back, 0 bases at V and 5 bases at J, with 10 bases in the middle. The CDR3 nucleotides are TGTGCCAGCTCACCACCGAGAGGGGCGGAGACCCAGTACTTC. This codes for CASSPPRGAETQYF.

The chain links TRBV2 to TRBJ2-3; unclear D gene. Germline V gives CDR1 SNHLY, CDR2 FYNNEI. V lost 2 bases and J lost 5, with 5 bases in between. This CDR3 has 12 residues. The CDR3 region has the DNA TGTGCCAGCAGTGAAAACGGAGATACGCAGTATTTT. Its translation is CASSENGDTQYF.

The chain is built from TRBV5-6 and TRBJ1-1, with D possibly TRBD1 on 6 matching bases. Per the germline V gene, CDR1 is SGHDT and CDR2 is YYEEEE. This CDR3 comprises 14 residues. V lost 7 bases and J 1 base, leaving 14 bases between the germline ends. The CDR3 DNA reads as TGTGCCAGCGGAATACAGGGTGAGAACACTGAAGCTTTCTTT. Protein: CASGIQGENTEAFF.

The rearrangement uses TRBV11-2 and TRBJ2-7; a weak D match, TRBD2 (5 bases). CDR3 size: 13 residues. V was pared by 5 bases and J by 7 bases, with 15 bases between. Germline V gene lookup returns CDR1 SGHAT and CDR2 FQNNGV. The CDR3 nucleotides read TGTGCCAGCAGCAGACGCAATAGGGAGGAGCAGTACTTC. This sequence encodes CASSRRNREEQYF.

This chain connects TRBV6-4 to TRBJ2-5; D may be TRBD1 (8 bases). Per germline, CDR1 MRHNA and CDR2 SNTAGT. V lost 5 bases and J 7 bases, leaving 14 bases between the germline ends. The CDR3 has 13 residues. The CDR3 DNA sequence: TGTGCCAGCAGTAAGACAGGGGAGGGGACCCAGTACTTC. Residues: CASSKTGEGTQYF.

The CDR3 region is CASSLGTGYEQYF. For the CDR3, the DNA is TGTGCCAGCAGCTTAGGGACTGGATACGAGCAGTACTTC. This chain links TRBV7-9 with TRBJ2-7, with D perhaps TRBD2 (5 bases). Germline loops: CDR1 SEHNR, CDR2 FQNEAQ (reference sequence). This CDR3 comprises 13 residues. Trimming removed 1 base from V and 4 bases from J, with 8 bases in between.

The rearrangement links TRBV7-2 to TRBJ1-4; the D gene is possibly TRBD1 (5 bases). Germline V gene lookup returns CDR1 SGHTA and CDR2 FQGNSA. V was shortened by 2 bases and J by 8 bases, with 12 bases between the two germline ends. The CDR3 covers 14 residues. The CDR3 DNA sequence: TGTGCCAGCAGCTTATATAAGGGGAGAGAAAAACTGTTTTTT. It translates to CASSLYKGREKLFF.

The chain is built from TRBV15 and TRBJ1-1; D possibly corresponds to TRBD1 (5 bases). Germline assignment: CDR1 LNHNV and CDR2 YYDKDF (reference sequence). The CDR3 is 15 amino acids. V lost 3 bases and J 4 bases, leaving 15 bases between the germline ends. The CDR3 loop is CATSSVTGVGTEAFF. CDR3 nucleotide sequence: TGTGCCACCAGCAGTGTCACGGGGGTGGGCACTGAAGCTTTCTTT.

This clone was counted a single time. The chain joins TRBV2 to TRBJ1-2; possibly TRBD1 for D (5 bases). V was shortened by 6 bases and J by 7 bases, with 18 bases between the two germline ends. This CDR3 comprises 14 residues. Germline lookup yields CDR1 SNHLY and CDR2 FYNNEI. The CDR3 DNA sequence: TGTGCCAGCAGCAGGGACGAAGGGGTGGGTGGCTACACCTTC. Translating gives CASSRDEGVGGYTF.

The V call is TRBV6-5, the J call TRBJ1-2, with D perhaps TRBD1 (6 bases). V was cut by 6 bases and J by 0 bases, with 14 bases left in between. CDR3 length: 15 amino acids. In germline, CDR1 is MNHEY, CDR2 SVGAGI. This CDR3 is CASRTGTPSNYGYTF. The CDR3 DNA reads TGTGCCAGCAGAACTGGGACACCCTCTAACTATGGCTACACCTTC.

This chain joins TRBV5-1 and TRBJ1-5; unclear D gene. With 0 bases removed from V and 0 bases from J, the gap between germline ends came to 7 bases. Germline CDR1 reads SGHRS; CDR2 reads YFSETQ. There are 15 residues in the CDR3. CDR3 coding DNA: TGCGCCAGCAGCTTGGCGGGCCTTAGCAATCAGCCCCAGCATTTT. The encoded protein is CASSLAGLSNQPQHF.

This chain joins TRBV6-1 and TRBJ1-2; 7 bases agree with TRBD1. Germline CDR1 and CDR2: MNHNS and SASEGT. This CDR3 has 13 residues. J lost 5 bases, V lost 3 bases, and 3 bases had no gene match. The CDR3 here is CASSDRGLYGYTF. CDR3 in DNA: TGTGCCAGCAGTGACAGGGGGTTGTATGGCTACACCTTC.

The CDR3 region has the DNA TGCGCCAGCAGTCGTAACCTAGCGGGAGACGAGCAGTACTTC. As protein: CASSRNLAGDEQYF. This chain joins TRBV5-1 and TRBJ2-7; the match to TRBD2 covers 10 bases. Germline V gene lookup returns CDR1 SGHRS and CDR2 YFSETQ. The V gene end was trimmed by 5 bases and the J gene end by 5 bases; junction bases not matched to a gene: 7. The CDR3 runs 14 residues.

The chain is built from TRBV29-1 and TRBJ2-3; D might be TRBD1 or TRBD2, each matching 5 bases. V gave up 8 bases and J gave up 4 bases, with 13 bases separating them. The CDR3 extends over 12 amino acids. Per the germline V gene, CDR1 is SQVTM and CDR2 is ANQGSEA. CDR3 residues: CSTEGLADTQYF. The CDR3 DNA follows: TGCAGCACTGAGGGGTTAGCAGATACGCAGTATTTT.

The chain links TRBV6-5 to TRBJ1-2, with D perhaps matching TRBD1 (5 bases). This CDR3 has 13 amino acids. V lost 6 bases, J lost 3 bases, and 11 bases lay in between. Per germline, CDR1 MNHEY and CDR2 SVGAGI. This CDR3 is CASRSGADYGYTF. CDR3 DNA: TGTGCCAGCAGGTCCGGGGCTGACTATGGCTACACCTTC.